The rows below give T cell receptor beta chains drawn from one sample of a study of blood T cells in healthy people across ages. From the 5' RACE reads, TCRdb called clonotypes with MiXCR, one entry per CDR3 protein. The sample includes roughly 1.7 million distinct CDR3 sequences, around 35% seen only once; the top ten take around 11%. Sequencing used blood. The receptor set was obtained from a woman aged 25 to 45 in good health. The CDR3 runs from the conserved cysteine through the conserved F or W. The D gene is left open where the match is weak. A clone size is listed for some rows: how often the clone was seen (once, few, many), or a class if it is expanded.

j_call: TRBJ2-7
clone_size: once
d_call: NA
cdr3_length: 13
v_call: TRBV11-2
cdr3_aa: CASSLAGTYGQYF
cdr3_nt: TGTGCCAGCAGCTTAGCCGGAACCTACGGGCAGTACTTC

j_call: TRBJ2-6
clone_size: few
d_call: NA
cdr3_length: 18
v_call: TRBV6-2/TRBV6-3
cdr3_aa: CASSYEAPGNSGANVLTF
cdr3_nt: TGTGCCAGCAGTTACGAGGCCCCGGGGAACTCTGGGGCCAACGTCCTGACTTTC

j_call: TRBJ1-5
clone_size: NA
d_call: TRBD1
cdr3_length: 13
v_call: TRBV20-1
cdr3_aa: CSAPQGINQPQHF
cdr3_nt: TGCAGTGCTCCACAGGGGATTAATCAGCCCCAGCATTTT

j_call: TRBJ2-1
clone_size: NA
d_call: NA
cdr3_length: 14
v_call: TRBV2
cdr3_aa: CASPRWADPNGQFF
cdr3_nt: TGTGCCAGCCCCCGGTGGGCAGACCCCAATGGGCAGTTCTTC

j_call: TRBJ1-1
clone_size: NA
d_call: NA
cdr3_length: 13
v_call: TRBV4-2
cdr3_aa: CASSQVGGREAFF
cdr3_nt: TGTGCCAGCAGCCAAGTAGGAGGGAGAGAAGCTTTCTTT

j_call: TRBJ1-5
clone_size: few
d_call: TRBD1
cdr3_length: 15
v_call: TRBV7-9
cdr3_aa: CASSLAQQGDQPQHF
cdr3_nt: TGTGCCAGCAGCTTAGCGCAACAGGGGGATCAGCCCCAGCATTTT

j_call: TRBJ2-4
clone_size: NA
d_call: NA
cdr3_length: 18
v_call: TRBV9
cdr3_aa: CASSVGGVGRLAKNIQYF
cdr3_nt: TGTGCCAGCAGCGTCGGTGGGGTCGGCAGACTAGCCAAAAACATTCAGTACTTC

j_call: TRBJ2-5
clone_size: few
d_call: NA
cdr3_length: 13
v_call: TRBV15
cdr3_aa: CATNTGSQETQYF
cdr3_nt: TGTGCCACGAATACGGGGTCCCAAGAGACCCAGTACTTC

j_call: TRBJ2-7
clone_size: NA
d_call: TRBD1
cdr3_length: 15
v_call: TRBV3-1
cdr3_aa: CASSQVGDRVNEQYF
cdr3_nt: TGTGCCAGCAGCCAGGTGGGGGACAGGGTCAACGAGCAGTACTTC

j_call: TRBJ1-1
clone_size: NA
d_call: NA
cdr3_length: 14
v_call: TRBV3-1
cdr3_aa: CASSQDGGRSEAFF
cdr3_nt: TGTGCCAGCAGCCAAGATGGGGGCCGGTCTGAAGCTTTCTTT

j_call: TRBJ2-7
clone_size: NA
d_call: NA
cdr3_length: 13
v_call: TRBV20-1
cdr3_aa: CSGASYVTDEQYF
cdr3_nt: TGCAGTGGTGCAAGTTATGTAACCGACGAGCAGTACTTC

j_call: TRBJ1-6
clone_size: NA
d_call: NA
cdr3_length: 17
v_call: TRBV28
cdr3_aa: CASSTIGRGSRNSPLHF
cdr3_nt: TGTGCCAGCTCCACCATCGGGAGGGGCAGTAGGAATTCACCCCTCCACTTT

j_call: TRBJ2-2
clone_size: few
d_call: NA
cdr3_length: 12
v_call: TRBV15
cdr3_aa: CATSRDAGELFF
cdr3_nt: TGTGCCACCAGCAGAGATGCCGGGGAGCTGTTTTTT

j_call: TRBJ1-2
clone_size: NA
d_call: TRBD1
cdr3_length: 14
v_call: TRBV20-1
cdr3_aa: CSAAPTGVYLGYTF
cdr3_nt: TGCAGTGCTGCTCCGACAGGGGTATACCTCGGCTACACCTTC

j_call: TRBJ1-6
clone_size: NA
d_call: NA
cdr3_length: 13
v_call: TRBV7-3
cdr3_aa: CASSPRVAEPLHF
cdr3_nt: TGTGCCAGCAGCCCAAGGGTGGCAGAACCCCTCCACTTT

j_call: TRBJ2-1
clone_size: few
d_call: TRBD2
cdr3_length: 15
v_call: TRBV4-2
cdr3_aa: CASSHSSGSVNEQFF
cdr3_nt: TGTGCCAGCAGCCATTCCAGCGGGAGTGTCAATGAGCAGTTCTTC

j_call: TRBJ2-7
clone_size: few
d_call: NA
cdr3_length: 11
v_call: TRBV10-3
cdr3_aa: CATRDTREQYF
cdr3_nt: TGTGCCACCCGCGACACTAGGGAGCAGTACTTC